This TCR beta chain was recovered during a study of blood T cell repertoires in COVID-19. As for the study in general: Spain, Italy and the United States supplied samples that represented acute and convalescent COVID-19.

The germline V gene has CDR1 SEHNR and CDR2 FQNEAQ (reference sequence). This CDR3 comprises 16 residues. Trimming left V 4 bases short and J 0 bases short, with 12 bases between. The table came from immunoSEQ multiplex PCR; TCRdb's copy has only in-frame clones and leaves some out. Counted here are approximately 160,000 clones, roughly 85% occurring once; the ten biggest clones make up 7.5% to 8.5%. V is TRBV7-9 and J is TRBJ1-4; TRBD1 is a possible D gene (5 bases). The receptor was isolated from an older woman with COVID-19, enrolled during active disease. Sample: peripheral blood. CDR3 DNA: TGTGCCAGCAGCTCCCGACAGTCCTCAACTAATGAAAAACTGTTTTTT. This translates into CASSSRQSSTNEKLFF.